These 11 T cell receptor beta chains came from one sample sequenced in a study of blood T cell repertoires in COVID-19. Profiled with immunoSEQ multiplex PCR; TCRdb holds only in-frame clones, not every one. The table has around 100,000 clones, roughly 84% seen once. Specimen: peripheral blood. The receptors were sampled from a woman older than 75 with acute or convalescent COVID-19.

The V call is TRBV5-4, the J call TRBJ2-5; the D gene is possibly TRBD2 (5 bases). V lost 0 bases to trimming and J lost 5 bases, with 8 bases between them. The V gene's germline CDR1 is SGHNT and CDR2 YYREEE (reference sequence). The CDR3 sequence is 13 residues long. The CDR3: CASSLEGGETQYF. Written as DNA, the CDR3 is TGTGCCAGCAGCTTGGAGGGCGGGGAGACCCAGTACTTC. Supplemented by reference TRBV5-4 and TRBJ2-5, the full variable domain reads ETGVTQSPTHLIKTRGQQVTLRCSSQSGHNTVSWYQQALGQGPQFIFQYYREEENGRGNFPPRFSGLQFPNYSSELNVNALELDDSALYLCASSLEGGETQYFGPGTRLLVL.

The chain couples TRBV9 to TRBJ2-1; no clear D gene. With 0 bases removed from V and 9 bases from J, the gap between germline ends came to 13 bases. CDR3 length equals 14 residues. CDR1 is SGDLS, CDR2 YYNGEE, per germline. CDR3 region: CASSVEFKSVEQFF. In nucleotides, the CDR3 is TGTGCCAGCAGCGTAGAATTTAAATCTGTTGAGCAGTTCTTC.

This chain uses TRBV7-2 with TRBJ2-3; no reliable D call. V was clipped by 3 bases and J by 6 bases, with 13 bases between them. Looked up from germline, CDR1 is SGHTA and CDR2 is FQGNSA. CDR3 size: 14 residues. CDR3 coding DNA: TGTGCCAGCAGCTTTATCTCCCTCGGGGATACGCAGTATTTT. It codes for CASSFISLGDTQYF.

This rearrangement joins TRBV21-1 to TRBJ1-1. TRBV21-1 is a recognized pseudogene. This CDR3 region has 14 residues. The CDR3 DNA sequence: TGTGCCAGCAGCTCTAAAATTCTAAACACTGAAGCTTTCTTT. Residues: CASSSKILNTEAFF.

The chain employs TRBV2 and TRBJ1-3, with 9 bases aligning to TRBD1. Losses at the gene ends were 8 bases for V and 2 bases for J; bases not matched to a gene: 4. The CDR3 length is 14 residues. Looked up from germline, CDR1 is SNHLY and CDR2 is FYNNEI. CDR3 residues: CASERTGAGNTIYF. Written as DNA, the CDR3 is TGTGCCAGCGAAAGGACAGGGGCTGGAAACACCATATATTTT.

The rearrangement joins TRBV6-5 to TRBJ1-2, with D possibly matching TRBD1 (5 bases). V lost 6 bases and J lost 5, with 16 bases in between. The germline V gene encodes CDR1 MNHEY and CDR2 SVGAGI. CDR3 length: 14 amino acids. Here the CDR3 reads CASSRGDRGYGYTF. DNA of the CDR3: TGTGCCAGCAGCCGGGGGGACCGGGGTTATGGCTACACCTTC.

The V gene is TRBV14, the J gene TRBJ1-6, with TRBD1 matching over 7 bases. Germline V gene sequence: CDR1 SGHDN, CDR2 FVKESK. CDR3 length: 14 amino acids. V was pared by 0 bases and J by 9 bases, with 2 bases of the junction left unmatched. CDR3 in DNA: TGTGCCAGCAGCCAAGAAAGGGGGCGTTCACCCCTCCACTTT. Its protein is CASSQERGRSPLHF.

The V and J genes are TRBV9 and TRBJ1-4; D gene unclear. The V gene lost 0 bases and the J gene lost 8 bases, with 11 bases spanning the gap. CDR1 is SGDLS and CDR2 is YYNGEE in the germline V gene. This CDR3 region has 14 residues. The CDR3 DNA follows: TGTGCCAGCAGCGTAGCTTTACGAGGAGAAAAACTGTTTTTT. Translation gives CASSVALRGEKLFF.

This clone was found once. CDR3 bases: TGTGCCAGCAGCCAAGTTGCAGGCCTTGGGGAGCAGTACTTC. Translation: CASSQVAGLGEQYF. The chain employs TRBV14 and TRBJ2-7; no firm D call. In germline, CDR1 is SGHDN, CDR2 FVKESK. V dropped 1 base and J dropped 7 bases, with 14 bases sitting between them. There are 14 residues in the CDR3.

The rearrangement links TRBV5-1 to TRBJ1-1; D is unresolved. The germline V gene encodes CDR1 SGHRS and CDR2 YFSETQ. V lost 2 bases and J 5 bases, leaving 13 bases between the germline ends. This CDR3 has 14 residues. CDR3 sequence: CASSFGGIITEAFF. The DNA of the CDR3 is TGCGCCAGCAGCTTTGGAGGGATCATTACTGAAGCTTTCTTT.

This sequence joins TRBV19 and TRBJ2-2; 8 bases align to TRBD2. The V gene end was trimmed by 3 bases and the J gene end by 5 bases; junction bases not matched to a gene: 8. CDR1 LNHDA and CDR2 SQIVND come from the germline V gene (reference sequence). CDR3 size: 16 residues. The CDR3, as DNA: TGTGCCAGTAGTATCCGACGGGGGGGACGGACCGGGGAGCTGTTTTTT. Amino acid sequence: CASSIRRGGRTGELFF. Supplemented by reference TRBV19 and TRBJ2-2, the full variable domain reads DGGITQSPKYLFRKEGQNVTLSCEQNLNHDAMYWYRQDPGQGLRLIYYSQIVNDFQKGDIAEGYSVSREKKESFPLTVTSAQKNPTAFYLCASSIRRGGRTGELFFGEGSRLTVL.